The TCR beta chain described here comes from a study of blood T cells in healthy people across ages. Overall study findings and caveats: When set beside aged donors, long-lived donors presented more naive CD4+ cells and higher diversity.

A J-beta primer mix and a sample-barcoded 5' primer were used in a second PCR of roughly 6 to 12 cycles. MiXCR was run by TCRdb on the 5' RACE reads, yielding one entry per CDR3 protein. This sample has about 1,600,000 distinct CDR3 sequences; roughly 40% occur once, and the top ten carry less than 8%. Remarks on this clonotype: No antigen is known for it.

V lost 7 bases, J lost 6 bases, and 18 bases lay in between. Germline values: CDR1 SQVTM, CDR2 ANQGSEA. This CDR3 spans 13 amino acids. The clonotype originates from a woman aged 18-29 years in good health. The sample was blood. V usage is TRBV29-1 and J usage is TRBJ1-2; D unclear. The chain's CDR3 is CSAVGPGVDGYTF. The CDR3 DNA sequence: TGCAGCGCTGTAGGACCCGGGGTTGATGGCTACACCTTC. Based on the CDR3 plus reference TRBV29-1 and TRBJ1-2, the full variable domain is SAVISQKPSRDICQRGTSLTIQCQVDSQVTMMFWYRQQPGQSLTLIATANQGSEATYESGFVIDKFPISRPNLTFSTLTVSNMSPEDSSIYLCSAVGPGVDGYTFGSGTRLTVV.